This is a list of T cell receptor beta chains from one sample in a study of vaccination and CD4 T cells after COVID-19. TCRdb analysed the PCR reads with MiXCR anew, one entry per CDR3 protein. The sample has 10,000 or so distinct CDR3 sequences; 32% are singletons. Which antigens these TCRs recognize remains unknown. The sequenced sample was CD4+ T cells from blood, cultured in vitro, obtained after SARS-CoV-2 vaccination. The receptors here all came from a human donor who had recovered from COVID-19. Both conserved end residues are part of each CDR3. The D gene is left open where the match is weak. Clone size is not always given. Where it is, it says once, few, many or a class for expanded clones.

j_gene: TRBJ2-5; d_gene: .; v_gene: TRBV20-1; abundance: .; CDR3nt: TGCAGTGCAGAGACGGGAGAGACCCAGTACTTC; CDR3aa: CSAETGETQYF
j_gene: TRBJ2-1; d_gene: TRBD2; v_gene: TRBV6-1; abundance: medium-sized; CDR3nt: TGTGCCAGCAGTCTAGCGGGACCTAATGAGCAGTTCTTC; CDR3aa: CASSLAGPNEQFF
j_gene: TRBJ2-5; d_gene: .; v_gene: TRBV7-2; abundance: .; CDR3nt: TGTGCCAGCACTATGCTGGGGCGGCAAGAGACCCAGTACTTC; CDR3aa: CASTMLGRQETQYF
j_gene: TRBJ1-1; d_gene: .; v_gene: TRBV19; abundance: few; CDR3nt: TGTGCCAGTAGGCGGGACGCGCAGAACACTGAAGCTTTCTTT; CDR3aa: CASRRDAQNTEAFF
j_gene: TRBJ2-3; d_gene: .; v_gene: TRBV6-2/TRBV6-3; abundance: few; CDR3nt: TGTGCCAGCAGTTATTGGGGGAGGATAGAAGATACGCAGTATTTT; CDR3aa: CASSYWGRIEDTQYF
j_gene: TRBJ2-3; d_gene: .; v_gene: TRBV7-6; abundance: .; CDR3nt: TGTGCCAGCAGCTTGATAGCGGAAACAGATACGCAGTATTTT; CDR3aa: CASSLIAETDTQYF
j_gene: TRBJ2-1; d_gene: .; v_gene: TRBV7-8; abundance: .; CDR3nt: TGTGCCAGCAGCTTAGCGGGGGGCAATGAGCAGTTCTTC; CDR3aa: CASSLAGGNEQFF
j_gene: TRBJ2-1; d_gene: .; v_gene: TRBV7-9; abundance: .; CDR3nt: TGTGCCAGCAGCTCTTCCAGTGGGGTAGACAATGAGCAGTTCTTC; CDR3aa: CASSSSSGVDNEQFF
j_gene: TRBJ2-3; d_gene: TRBD1; v_gene: TRBV5-1; abundance: .; CDR3nt: TGCGCCAGCAGCCCGAGCCGAGACAGGGTTGGCACAGATACGCAGTATTTT; CDR3aa: CASSPSRDRVGTDTQYF
j_gene: TRBJ2-7; d_gene: .; v_gene: TRBV25-1; abundance: .; CDR3nt: TGTGCCAGCAGTGAAGAGGCGGGACACCCTTTGGACGAGCAGTACTTC; CDR3aa: CASSEEAGHPLDEQYF
j_gene: TRBJ2-5; d_gene: .; v_gene: TRBV4-3; abundance: .; CDR3nt: TGCGCCAGCAGCCAAGATAGGTTCGTCGAGACCCAGTACTTC; CDR3aa: CASSQDRFVETQYF
j_gene: TRBJ2-1; d_gene: TRBD2; v_gene: TRBV2; abundance: few; CDR3nt: TGTGCCAGCGAAAGCGGGAGCTCCTACAATGAGCAGTTCTTC; CDR3aa: CASESGSSYNEQFF
j_gene: TRBJ2-1; d_gene: TRBD2; v_gene: TRBV19; abundance: .; CDR3nt: TGTGCCAGTAGTCCGACTAGCGGGAGTAAGGTTGAGCAGTTCTTC; CDR3aa: CASSPTSGSKVEQFF
j_gene: TRBJ2-7; d_gene: .; v_gene: TRBV10-3; abundance: .; CDR3nt: TGTGCCACCCAGGGGGGGAAAGGGGCCGAGCAGTACTTC; CDR3aa: CATQGGKGAEQYF
j_gene: TRBJ1-1; d_gene: .; v_gene: TRBV28; abundance: few; CDR3nt: TGTGCCAGCAAGGTGGGCAGGCGGAACACTGAAGCTTTCTTT; CDR3aa: CASKVGRRNTEAFF